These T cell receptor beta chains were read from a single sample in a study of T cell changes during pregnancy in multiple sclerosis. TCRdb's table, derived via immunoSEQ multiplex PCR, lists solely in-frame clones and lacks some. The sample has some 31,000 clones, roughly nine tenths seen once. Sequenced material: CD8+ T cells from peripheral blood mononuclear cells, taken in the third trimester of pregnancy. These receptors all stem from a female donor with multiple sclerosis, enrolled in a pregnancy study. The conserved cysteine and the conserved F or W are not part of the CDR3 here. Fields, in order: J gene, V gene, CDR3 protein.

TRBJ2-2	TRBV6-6	ASSLDRGNTGELF
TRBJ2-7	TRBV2	AQRAGDYEQY
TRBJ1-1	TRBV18	ASSPTGGYTEAF
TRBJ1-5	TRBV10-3	AISESRTGGNQPQH
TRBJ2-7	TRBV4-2	ASSQEKASTYEQY
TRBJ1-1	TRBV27	ASSFRGGGPGAF
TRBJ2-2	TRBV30	AWSFSGELF
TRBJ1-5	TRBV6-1	ASSAGTGNSGNQPQH
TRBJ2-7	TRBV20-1	ADSSSYEQY
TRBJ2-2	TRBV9	ASSVDWRGTGELF
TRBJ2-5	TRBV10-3	AISESGEAAGPETQY
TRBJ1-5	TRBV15	ATSRDLRPGLGNQPQH
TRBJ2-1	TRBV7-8	ASSLGEREIAWNEQF
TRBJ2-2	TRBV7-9	ASSQTSGGAKNTGELF
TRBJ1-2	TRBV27	ASSSAGGLYGYT
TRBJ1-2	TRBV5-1	ASRLRGSYGYT
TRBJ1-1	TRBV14	ASRAGRRTEAF
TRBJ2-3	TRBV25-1	ASSDLSGSRSSTDTQY
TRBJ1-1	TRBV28	ASSTNTEAF
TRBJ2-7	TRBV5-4	ASSAGISYEQY
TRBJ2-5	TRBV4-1	ASSPRVAAFQETQY
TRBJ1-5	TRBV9	ASSPGGAGNQPQH